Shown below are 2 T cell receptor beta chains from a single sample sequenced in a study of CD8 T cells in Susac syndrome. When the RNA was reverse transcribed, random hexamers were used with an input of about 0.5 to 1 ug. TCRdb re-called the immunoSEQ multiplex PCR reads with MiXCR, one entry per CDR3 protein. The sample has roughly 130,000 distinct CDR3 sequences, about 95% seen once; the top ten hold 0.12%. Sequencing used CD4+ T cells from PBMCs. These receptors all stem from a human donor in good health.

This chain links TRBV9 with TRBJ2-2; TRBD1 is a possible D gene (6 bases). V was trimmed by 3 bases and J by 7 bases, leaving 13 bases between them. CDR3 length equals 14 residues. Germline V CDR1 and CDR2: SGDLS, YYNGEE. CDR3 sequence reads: CASSASGVGGELFF. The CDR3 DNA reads TGTGCCAGCAGCGCATCAGGGGTTGGCGGGGAGCTGTTTTTT.

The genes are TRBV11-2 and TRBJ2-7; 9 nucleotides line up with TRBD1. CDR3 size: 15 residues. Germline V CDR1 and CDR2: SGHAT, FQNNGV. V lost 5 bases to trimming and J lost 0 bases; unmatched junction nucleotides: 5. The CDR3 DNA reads TGTGCCAGCAGCCGAGGGACAGGGAGCTCCTACGAGCAGTACTTC. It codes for CASSRGTGSSYEQYF.